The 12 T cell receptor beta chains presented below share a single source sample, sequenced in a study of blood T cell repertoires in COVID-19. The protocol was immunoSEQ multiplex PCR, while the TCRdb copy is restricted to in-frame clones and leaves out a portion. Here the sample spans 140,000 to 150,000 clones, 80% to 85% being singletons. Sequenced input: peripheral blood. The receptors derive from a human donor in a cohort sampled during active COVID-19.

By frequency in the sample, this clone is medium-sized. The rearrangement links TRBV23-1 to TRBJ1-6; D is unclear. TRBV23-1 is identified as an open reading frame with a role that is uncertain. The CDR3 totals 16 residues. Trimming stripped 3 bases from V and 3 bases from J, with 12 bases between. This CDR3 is CASSQGRKYYNSPLHF. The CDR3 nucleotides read TGCGCCAGCAGTCAGGGCCGAAAGTACTATAATTCACCCCTCCACTTT.

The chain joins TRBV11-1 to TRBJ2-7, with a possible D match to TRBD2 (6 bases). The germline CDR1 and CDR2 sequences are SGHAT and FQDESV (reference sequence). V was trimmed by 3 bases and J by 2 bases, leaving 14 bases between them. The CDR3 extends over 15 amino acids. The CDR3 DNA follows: TGTGCCAGCAGCTTGGGGCGGGGAAGGGCCTACGAGCAGTACTTC. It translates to CASSLGRGRAYEQYF.

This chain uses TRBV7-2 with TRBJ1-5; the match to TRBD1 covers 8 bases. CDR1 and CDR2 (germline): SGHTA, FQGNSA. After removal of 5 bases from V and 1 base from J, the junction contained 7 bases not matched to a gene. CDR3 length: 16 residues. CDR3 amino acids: CASSALQGGSNQPQHF. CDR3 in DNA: TGTGCCAGCAGCGCTCTACAGGGGGGAAGCAATCAGCCCCAGCATTTT.

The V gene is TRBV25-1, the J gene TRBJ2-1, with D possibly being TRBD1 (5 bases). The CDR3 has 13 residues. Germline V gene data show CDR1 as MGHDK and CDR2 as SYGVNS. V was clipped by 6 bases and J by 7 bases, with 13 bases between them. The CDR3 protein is CASREQGVNEQFF. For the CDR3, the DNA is TGTGCCAGCAGGGAACAAGGGGTAAATGAGCAGTTCTTC. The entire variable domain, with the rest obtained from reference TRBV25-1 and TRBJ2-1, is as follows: EADIYQTPRYLVIGTGKKITLECSQTMGHDKMYWYQQDPGMELHLIHYSYGVNSTEKGDLSSESTVSRIRTEHFPLTLESARPSHTSQYLCASREQGVNEQFFGPGTRLTVL.

The CDR3 bases are TGCGCCAGCAGCCGGTACGGGGATTCCTACGAGCAGTACTTC. Its protein product is CASSRYGDSYEQYF. The chain joins TRBV4-1 to TRBJ2-7, with a weak D call TRBD2 (5 bases). The CDR3 is 14 residues long. Trimming removed 4 bases at V and 1 base at J, with 11 bases between. Germline CDR1 is MGHRA and CDR2 is YSYEKL.

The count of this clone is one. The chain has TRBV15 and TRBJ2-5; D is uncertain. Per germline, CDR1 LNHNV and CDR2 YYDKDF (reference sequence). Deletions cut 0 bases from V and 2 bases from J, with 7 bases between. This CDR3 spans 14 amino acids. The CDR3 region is CATSRDPVQETQYF. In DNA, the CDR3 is TGTGCCACCAGCAGAGATCCCGTTCAAGAGACCCAGTACTTC. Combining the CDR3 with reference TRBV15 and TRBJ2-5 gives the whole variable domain DAMVIQNPRYQVTQFGKPVTLSCSQTLNHNVMYWYQQKSSQAPKLLFHYYDKDFNNEADTPDNFQSRRPNTSFCFLDIRSPGLGDTAMYLCATSRDPVQETQYFGPGTRLLVL.

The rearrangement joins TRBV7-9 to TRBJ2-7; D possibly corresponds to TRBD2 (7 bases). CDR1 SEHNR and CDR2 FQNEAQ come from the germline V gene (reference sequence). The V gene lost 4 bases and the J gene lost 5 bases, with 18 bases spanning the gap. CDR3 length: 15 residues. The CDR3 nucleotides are TGTGCCAGCAGCTATAGGGGGGGAGGCGGCGACGAGCAGTACTTC. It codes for CASSYRGGGGDEQYF.

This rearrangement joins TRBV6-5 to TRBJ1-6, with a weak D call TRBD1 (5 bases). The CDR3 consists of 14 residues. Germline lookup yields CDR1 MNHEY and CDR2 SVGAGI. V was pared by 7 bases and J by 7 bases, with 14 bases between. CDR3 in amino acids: CASTVDRPNSPLHF. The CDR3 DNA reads TGTGCCAGCACGGTAGACAGACCAAATTCACCCCTCCACTTT.

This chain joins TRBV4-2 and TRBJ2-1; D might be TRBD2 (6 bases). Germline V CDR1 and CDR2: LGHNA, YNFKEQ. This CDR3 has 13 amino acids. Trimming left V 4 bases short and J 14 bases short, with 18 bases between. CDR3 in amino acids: CASSPLPGRREFF. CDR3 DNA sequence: TGTGCCAGCAGCCCCCTACCGGGGCGGAGGGAGTTCTTC.

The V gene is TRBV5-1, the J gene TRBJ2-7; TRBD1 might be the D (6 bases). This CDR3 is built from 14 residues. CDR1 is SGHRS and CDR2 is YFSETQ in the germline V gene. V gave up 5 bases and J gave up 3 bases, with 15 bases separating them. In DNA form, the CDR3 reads TGCGCCAGCAGTCCTAACAGGGCCCACTACGAGCAGTACTTC. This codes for CASSPNRAHYEQYF.

In DNA form, the CDR3 reads TGTGCCAGCAGCCCCGGGGGGTCCCAGTACTTC. Its protein product is CASSPGGSQYF. The chain employs TRBV7-2 and TRBJ2-5, with 7 nucleotides matching TRBD2. The germline CDR1 and CDR2 sequences are SGHTA and FQGNSA. The ends lost 5 bases at V and 9 bases at J; junction bases unmatched: 3. The CDR3 is 11 residues long.

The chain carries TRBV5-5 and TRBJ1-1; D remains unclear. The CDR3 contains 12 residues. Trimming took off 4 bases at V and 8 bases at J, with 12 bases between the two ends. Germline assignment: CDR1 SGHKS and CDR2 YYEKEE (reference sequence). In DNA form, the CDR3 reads TGTGCCAGCAGCCCTACGGGGAACGAAGCTTTCTTT. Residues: CASSPTGNEAFF. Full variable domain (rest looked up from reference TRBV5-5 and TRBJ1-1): DAGVTQSPTHLIKTRGQQVTLRCSPISGHKSVSWYQQVLGQGPQFIFQYYEKEERGRGNFPDRFSARQFPNYSSELNVNALLLGDSALYLCASSPTGNEAFFGQGTRLTVV.